The present T cell receptor (beta chain) was sequenced within a study of CD8 T cells in acute hepatitis C reinfection. Study observations and caveats: A V04-02/J02-02 clonotype was among over 10 public ones, independent of outcome. Acute resolver, follow-up resolver and acute chronic samples had similar high diversity. TRBV04 and TRBV06 were preferentially used in all groups, not explained by naive pool overrepresentation.

The time point was: at least 347 days after estimated infection, following spontaneous clearance. The hepatitis C virus-specific receptor repertoire was characterized directly ex vivo, with no prior expansion in culture. Germline CDR1 LGHNT, CDR2 FRNRAP. This CDR3 has 14 amino acids. V was shortened by 5 bases and J by 0 bases, with 10 bases between the two germline ends. The protocol was immunoSEQ multiplex PCR, while the TCRdb copy is restricted to in-frame clones and leaves out a portion. The sample lists thousands of clones, around 70% occurring once. This clone turned up a few times. This specimen consisted of HCV NS3-1073 tetramer-sorted CD8+ T cells from PBMCs, obtained at follow-up. This TCR was recovered from a man between 40 and 49 years old who spontaneously cleared hepatitis C infection. This chain joins TRBV12-5 and TRBJ1-1, with D tentatively TRBD1 (5 bases). The CDR3: CASGGGGLNTEAFF. For the CDR3, the DNA is TGTGCTAGTGGTGGGGGGGGTCTGAACACTGAAGCTTTCTTT.